There are many counts of the clone carrying this T cell receptor beta chain. These data come from a study of T cells in Graves' hyperthyroidism and ophthalmopathy. Deletions cut 5 bases from V and 0 bases from J, with 8 bases between. This CDR3 has 14 residues. The germline V gene has CDR1 MDHEN and CDR2 SYDVKM. The TCR beta CDR3 regions underwent amplification using RNA transcripts as the source. Initially, a first-round RT-PCR of the TCR CDR3 employed the HTBI primer set. MiXCR, run by TCRdb on the multiplex PCR reads, gives a single entry per CDR3 protein. This sample has 600,000 to 900,000 distinct CDR3 sequences, with roughly 17% found just once.

The sample was blood. The receptor was isolated from a man aged 18 to 30 with Graves' hyperthyroidism. The V and J genes are TRBV28 and TRBJ2-4; D not resolved. CDR3 in DNA: TGTGCCAGCAGTCGAAGACTAGCCAAAAACATTCAGTACTTC. Translating gives CASSRRLAKNIQYF.